This TCR beta chain is drawn from a study of blood T cell repertoires in COVID-19. Study overall: The analysed material was cDNA or gDNA that came from T cells, B-cell-depleted T cells, or PBMCs.

Original methodology: Scientists estimated how many nucleated cells there were by amplifying reference gene primers. Assay used: immunoSEQ multiplex PCR; TCRdb lists only in-frame clones, some missing. V and J calls plus clone size are reproduced from that table; the DNA served to infer D and trimming. The data hold almost 400,000 clones, with over 75% observed a single time. This clone has a handful of counts. Germline values: CDR1 ENHRY, CDR2 SYGVKD. This CDR3 has 14 residues. The V end lost 3 bases, the J end lost 5 bases, and 11 bases lay between the germline ends. Participant-reported clinical history was the basis for cohort assignment.

Sequences were obtained from PBMCs or T cells enriched from blood (not recorded which). V is TRBV10-3 and J is TRBJ2-1; D call uncertain. The source of this sequence is a woman in her thirties with acute COVID-19. CDR3 sequence: CAISERNRDNEQFF. CDR3 bases: TGTGCCATCAGTGAACGGAACCGGGACAATGAGCAGTTCTTC.